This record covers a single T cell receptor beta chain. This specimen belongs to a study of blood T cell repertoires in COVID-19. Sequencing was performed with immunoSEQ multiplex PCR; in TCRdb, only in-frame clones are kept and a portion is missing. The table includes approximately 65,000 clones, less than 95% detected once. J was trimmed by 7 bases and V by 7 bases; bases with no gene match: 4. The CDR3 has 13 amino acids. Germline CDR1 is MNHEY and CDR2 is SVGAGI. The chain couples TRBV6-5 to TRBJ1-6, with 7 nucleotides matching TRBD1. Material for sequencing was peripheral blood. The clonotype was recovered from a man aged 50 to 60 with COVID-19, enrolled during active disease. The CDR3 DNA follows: TGTGCCAGCACCCAGGACAGGAATTCACCCCTCCACTTT. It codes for CASTQDRNSPLHF.